This is a list of T cell receptor beta chains from one sample in a study of neurological immune-mediated disorders. Each CDR3 protein is one row after TCRdb ran MiXCR on the 5' RACE reads. The data hold about 50,000 distinct CDR3 sequences, with roughly 8% observed a single time. The sample was PBMCs. The receptors were gathered from a middle-aged woman in good health. Each CDR3 is given with its conserved first and last residue. A D gene is named only where the DNA matches it firmly. Expanded clones get a size class; other rows say once, few or many, or leave the size out.

D	V	size	J	CDR3	DNA
.	TRBV20-1	many	TRBJ2-7	CSALVQRAQFYEQYF	TGCAGTGCCCTTGTCCAGCGGGCGCAATTCTACGAGCAGTACTTC
.	TRBV12-3/TRBV12-4	many	TRBJ2-5	CASSVGLLQETQYF	TGTGCCAGCAGTGTGGGACTCCTCCAAGAGACCCAGTACTTC
.	TRBV19	.	TRBJ1-5	CASSRDGGGSQPQHF	TGTGCCAGTAGTCGCGACGGGGGGGGCAGTCAGCCCCAGCATTTT
.	TRBV6-1	many	TRBJ1-1	CASRGRIEAFF	TGTGCCAGCAGGGGACGGATTGAAGCTTTCTTT
.	TRBV29-1	many	TRBJ2-3	CSVGFNTDTQYF	TGCAGCGTCGGTTTCAACACAGATACGCAGTATTTT
TRBD2	TRBV6-5	many	TRBJ2-1	CASSSSTSGGASEQFF	TGTGCCAGCAGTTCCTCGACTAGCGGGGGGGCAAGTGAGCAGTTCTTC
TRBD1	TRBV6-5	.	TRBJ1-6	CASSRIKTGVTYNSPLHF	TGTGCCAGCAGCCGTATTAAGACAGGGGTCACCTATAATTCACCCCTCCACTTT
TRBD2	TRBV20-1	many	TRBJ2-2	CSAQTLTSGNTGELFF	TGCAGTGCCCAAACACTGACTAGCGGCAACACCGGGGAGCTGTTTTTT
.	TRBV5-5	many	TRBJ2-1	CASSLRGGEQFF	TGTGCCAGCAGCTTAAGGGGGGGTGAGCAGTTCTTC
TRBD1	TRBV6-2/TRBV6-3	many	TRBJ2-2	CASTTGQDTGELFF	TGTGCCAGCACCACTGGACAGGACACCGGGGAGCTGTTTTTT
.	TRBV29-1	many	TRBJ1-2	CSVMAGEGYGYTF	TGCAGCGTTATGGCAGGGGAGGGCTATGGCTACACCTTC
TRBD2	TRBV5-1	many	TRBJ2-1	CASTRTSNPYNEQFF	TGCGCCAGCACCCGGACTAGTAATCCCTACAATGAGCAGTTCTTC
TRBD2	TRBV5-1	many	TRBJ2-3	CASSRESAGVAGLDTQYF	TGCGCCAGCAGCAGGGAGTCGGCAGGGGTAGCGGGGTTAGATACGCAGTATTTT
.	TRBV4-3	many	TRBJ2-7	CASSQEWSYEQYF	TGCGCCAGCAGCCAAGAGTGGAGCTACGAGCAGTACTTC
.	TRBV20-1	many	TRBJ1-1	CSAPRGRGRNTEAFF	TGCAGTGCTCCCAGAGGCAGGGGACGGAACACTGAAGCTTTCTTT
.	TRBV12-5	many	TRBJ2-6	CASGWISGYLSGANVLTF	TGTGCTAGTGGTTGGATCTCAGGCTATTTGTCTGGGGCCAACGTCCTGACTTTC
.	TRBV9	.	TRBJ2-5	CASSVDQGTWVQYF	TGTGCCAGCAGCGTAGACCAGGGTACTTGGGTACAGTACTTC
.	TRBV4-2	.	TRBJ1-1	CASSREVGGNTEAFF	TGTGCCAGCAGCCGAGAAGTAGGAGGGAACACTGAAGCTTTCTTT
TRBD2	TRBV7-2	many	TRBJ2-1	CASSSSPGGLGFSLNEQFF	TGTGCCAGCAGCTCGTCACCGGGGGGGCTGGGCTTCAGTCTCAATGAGCAGTTCTTC
.	TRBV15	many	TRBJ2-6	CATSGQGLSGANVLTF	TGTGCCACCAGCGGGCAGGGCCTATCTGGGGCCAACGTCCTGACTTTC
TRBD1	TRBV7-4	many	TRBJ1-6	CASSLDRDRGRVSPLHF	TGTGCCAGCAGCTTAGACCGGGACAGGGGGCGCGTGTCACCCCTCCACTTT
.	TRBV7-3	many	TRBJ2-2	CASSWAANTGELFF	TGTGCCAGCAGCTGGGCCGCGAACACCGGGGAGCTGTTTTTT
.	TRBV6-6	many	TRBJ1-4	CASSSIARATNEKLFF	TGTGCCAGCAGTTCAATAGCTCGGGCAACTAATGAAAAACTGTTTTTT
.	TRBV5-1	many	TRBJ1-6	CASSLVGMDWSEPLHF	TGCGCCAGCAGCTTGGTGGGAATGGACTGGTCCGAACCCCTCCACTTT
.	TRBV4-3	many	TRBJ2-4	CASSQESGGWGPAKNIQYF	TGCGCCAGCAGCCAAGAATCCGGGGGTTGGGGCCCGGCCAAAAACATTCAGTACTTC
.	TRBV20-1	many	TRBJ1-5	CSARVTSGRPQHF	TGCAGTGCTAGAGTAACGTCAGGTCGGCCCCAGCATTTT
TRBD2	TRBV11-3	few	TRBJ2-5	CASSSRTSGDGEETQYF	TGTGCCAGCAGCTCCCGGACTAGCGGGGATGGGGAAGAGACCCAGTACTTC
.	TRBV12-3/TRBV12-4	many	TRBJ2-1	CASSLAQLALLF	TGTGCCAGCAGTTTAGCGCAACTCGCACTCCTCTTC
TRBD2	TRBV6-2/TRBV6-3	many	TRBJ2-1	CASRTSGSHNEQFF	TGTGCCAGCAGGACTAGCGGGAGCCACAATGAGCAGTTCTTC
TRBD2	TRBV12-3/TRBV12-4	many	TRBJ2-4	CASSLGGRNIQYF	TGTGCCAGCAGTTTAGGCGGGAGAAACATTCAGTACTTC
TRBD1	TRBV4-3	many	TRBJ1-1	CASSQGQGYTEAFF	TGCGCCAGCAGCCAAGGACAGGGTTACACTGAAGCTTTCTTT